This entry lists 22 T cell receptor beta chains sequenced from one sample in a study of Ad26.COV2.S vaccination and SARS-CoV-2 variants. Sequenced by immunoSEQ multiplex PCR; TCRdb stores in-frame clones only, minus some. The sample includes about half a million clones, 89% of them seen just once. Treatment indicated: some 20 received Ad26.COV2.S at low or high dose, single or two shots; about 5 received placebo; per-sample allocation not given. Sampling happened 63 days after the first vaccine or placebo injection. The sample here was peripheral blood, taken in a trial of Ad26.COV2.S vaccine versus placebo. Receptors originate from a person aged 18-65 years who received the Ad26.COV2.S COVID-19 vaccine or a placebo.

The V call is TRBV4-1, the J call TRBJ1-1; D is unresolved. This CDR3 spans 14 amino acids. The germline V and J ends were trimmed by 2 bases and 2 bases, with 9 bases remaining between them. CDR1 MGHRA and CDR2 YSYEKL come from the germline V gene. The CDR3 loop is CASSQRFQNTEAFF. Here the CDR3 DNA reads TGCGCCAGCAGCCAAAGGTTCCAAAACACTGAAGCTTTCTTT.

CDR3 sequence reads: CASSETGGHEQYF. The CDR3 bases are TGTGCCAGCAGCGAGACAGGGGGCCACGAGCAGTACTTC. This sequence joins TRBV5-6 and TRBJ2-7; TRBD1 aligns across 10 bases. The CDR3 runs 13 residues. Trimming at V came to 4 bases and at J to 5 bases, leaving 3 bases not matched to a gene. Germline V gene data show CDR1 as SGHDT and CDR2 as YYEEEE.

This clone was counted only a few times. The CDR3 loop is CASSRLGDEQYF. CDR3 coding DNA: TGTGCCAGCAGTCGGTTGGGAGACGAGCAGTACTTC. The rearrangement links TRBV6-2 or TRBV6-3 to TRBJ2-7; D might be TRBD2 (5 bases). Trimming removed 5 bases from V and 5 bases from J, with 10 bases in between. This CDR3 has 12 amino acids. Germline CDR1 and CDR2: MNHEY and SVGEGT.

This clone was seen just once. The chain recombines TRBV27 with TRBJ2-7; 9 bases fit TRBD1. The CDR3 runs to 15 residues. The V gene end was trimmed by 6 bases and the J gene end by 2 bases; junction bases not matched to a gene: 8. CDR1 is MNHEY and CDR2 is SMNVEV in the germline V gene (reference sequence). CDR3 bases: TGTGCCAGCAGCCAAAAAGGGACAGGGCCCTACGAGCAGTACTTC. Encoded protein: CASSQKGTGPYEQYF.

The CDR3 here is CASSKLAGGPYEQYF. CDR3 coding DNA: TGTGCCAGCAGTAAATTAGCGGGGGGCCCCTACGAGCAGTACTTC. The chain recombines TRBV6-5 with TRBJ2-7, with 10 bases aligning to TRBD2. Germline V gives CDR1 MNHEY, CDR2 SVGAGI. CDR3 length: 15 residues. The junction had 6 bases not matched to a gene; V was cut back by 5 bases and J by 2 bases.

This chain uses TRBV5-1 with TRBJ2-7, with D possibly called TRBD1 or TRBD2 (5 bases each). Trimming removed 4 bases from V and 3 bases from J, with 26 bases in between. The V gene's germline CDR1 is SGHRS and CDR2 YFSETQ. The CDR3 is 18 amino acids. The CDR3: CASSLLEFRDGWDYEQYF. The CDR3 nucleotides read TGCGCCAGCAGCCTATTGGAGTTTCGGGACGGATGGGACTACGAGCAGTACTTC. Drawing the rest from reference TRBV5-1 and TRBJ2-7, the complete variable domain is KAGVTQTPRYLIKTRGQQVTLSCSPISGHRSVSWYQQTPGQGLQFLFEYFSETQRNKGNFPGRFSGRQFSNSRSEMNVSTLELGDSALYLCASSLLEFRDGWDYEQYFGPGTRLTVT.

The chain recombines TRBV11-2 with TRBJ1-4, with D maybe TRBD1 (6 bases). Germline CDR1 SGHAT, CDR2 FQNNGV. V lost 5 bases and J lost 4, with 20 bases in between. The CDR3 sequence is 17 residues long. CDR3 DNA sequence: TGTGCCAGCAGCACCGGCGTAAGGGGGGGGATTAATGAAAAACTGTTTTTT. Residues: CASSTGVRGGINEKLFF.

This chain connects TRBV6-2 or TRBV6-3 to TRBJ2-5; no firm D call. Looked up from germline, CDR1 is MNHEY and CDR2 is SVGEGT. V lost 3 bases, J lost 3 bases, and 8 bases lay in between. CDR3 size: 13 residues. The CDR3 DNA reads TGTGCCAGCAGTTATGGGCCCGAAGAGACCCAGTACTTC. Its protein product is CASSYGPEETQYF.

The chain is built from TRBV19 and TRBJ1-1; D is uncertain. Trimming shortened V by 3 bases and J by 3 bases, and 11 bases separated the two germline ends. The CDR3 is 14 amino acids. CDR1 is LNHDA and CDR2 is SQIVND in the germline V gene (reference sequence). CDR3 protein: CASSIEVGDTEAFF. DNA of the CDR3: TGTGCCAGTAGTATCGAGGTGGGCGACACTGAAGCTTTCTTT.

The CDR3, as DNA: TGCGCCAGCAGCTTGGAGCGGGGTGCAAACATTCAGTACTTC. Translated, it gives CASSLERGANIQYF. The chain is built from TRBV5-1 and TRBJ2-4; 7 nucleotides agree with TRBD2. The CDR3 covers 14 residues. Germline V lookup: CDR1 SGHRS, CDR2 YFSETQ. V lost 0 bases and J lost 6; bases outside the gene matches: 3.

Here the CDR3 reads CASRRPGDTEAFF. DNA of the CDR3: TGTGCCAGCAGGAGACCAGGGGACACTGAAGCTTTCTTT. The rearrangement uses TRBV27 and TRBJ1-1, with a tentative D call TRBD1 (6 bases). The length of the CDR3 is 13 residues. CDR1 MNHEY and CDR2 SMNVEV come from the germline V gene (reference sequence). With 6 bases removed from V and 3 bases from J, the gap between germline ends came to 11 bases.

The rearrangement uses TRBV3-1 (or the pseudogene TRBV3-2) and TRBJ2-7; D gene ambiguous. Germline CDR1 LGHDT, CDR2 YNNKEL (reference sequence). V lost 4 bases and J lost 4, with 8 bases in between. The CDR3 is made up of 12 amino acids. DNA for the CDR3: TGTGCCAGCAGCCGGACCGAGTACGAGCAGTACTTC. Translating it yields CASSRTEYEQYF.

The CDR3 DNA is TGTGCCAGCAGCTTAGCCCCAAAGGCCTTCTCTGGAAACACCATATATTTT. Its translation: CASSLAPKAFSGNTIYF. The chain uses TRBV13 and TRBJ1-3; the D is unclear. CDR3 size: 17 residues. Germline CDR1 reads PRHDT; CDR2 reads FYEKMQ (reference sequence). Trimming removed 1 base from V and 0 bases from J, with 13 bases in between.

The CDR3 region has the DNA TGTGCCAGCAGTTACTCTACCGGGGGGGCTTATACGCAGTATTTT. Residues: CASSYSTGGAYTQYF. This chain connects TRBV6-5 to TRBJ2-3; 8 bases are shared with TRBD2. CDR3 length: 15 amino acids. Trimming removed 0 bases from V and 7 bases from J; junction bases left unmatched: 6. Looked up from germline, CDR1 is MNHEY and CDR2 is SVGAGI.

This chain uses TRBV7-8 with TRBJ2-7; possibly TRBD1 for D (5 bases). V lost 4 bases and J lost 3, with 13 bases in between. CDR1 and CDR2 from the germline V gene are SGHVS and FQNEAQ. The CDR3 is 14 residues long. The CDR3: CASSSTGKGYEQYF. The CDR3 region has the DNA TGTGCCAGCAGCTCCACAGGAAAAGGCTACGAGCAGTACTTC.

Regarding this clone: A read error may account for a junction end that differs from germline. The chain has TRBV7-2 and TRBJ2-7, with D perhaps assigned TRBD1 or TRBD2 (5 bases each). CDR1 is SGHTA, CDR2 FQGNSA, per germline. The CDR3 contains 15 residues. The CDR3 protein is CASSLSSGTPYGQYF. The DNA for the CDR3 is TGTGCCAGCAGCTTAAGCTCTGGGACCCCGTACGGGCAGTACTTC.

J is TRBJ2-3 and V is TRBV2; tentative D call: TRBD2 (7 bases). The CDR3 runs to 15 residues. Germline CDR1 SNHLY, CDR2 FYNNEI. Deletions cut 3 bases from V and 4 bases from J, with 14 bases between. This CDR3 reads CASSDTGGEADTQYF. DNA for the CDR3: TGTGCCAGCAGTGATACGGGGGGCGAGGCAGATACGCAGTATTTT.

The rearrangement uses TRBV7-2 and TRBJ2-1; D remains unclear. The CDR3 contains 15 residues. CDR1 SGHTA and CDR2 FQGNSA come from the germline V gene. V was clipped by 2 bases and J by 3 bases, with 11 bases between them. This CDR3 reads CASSLIGSIYNEQFF. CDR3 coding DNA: TGTGCCAGCAGCTTAATAGGGTCCATCTACAATGAGCAGTTCTTC.

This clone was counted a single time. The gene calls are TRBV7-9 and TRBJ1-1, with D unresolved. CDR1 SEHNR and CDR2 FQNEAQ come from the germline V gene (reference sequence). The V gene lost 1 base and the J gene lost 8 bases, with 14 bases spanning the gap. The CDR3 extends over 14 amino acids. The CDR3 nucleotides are TGTGCCAGCAGCTTAGATGGTTCCGGGATCGAAGCTTTCTTT. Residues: CASSLDGSGIEAFF.

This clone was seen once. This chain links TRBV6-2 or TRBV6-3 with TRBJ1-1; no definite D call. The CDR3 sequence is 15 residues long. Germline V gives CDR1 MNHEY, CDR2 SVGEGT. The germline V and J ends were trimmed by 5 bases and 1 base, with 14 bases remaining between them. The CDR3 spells CASSTPGRPNTEAFF. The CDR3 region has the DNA TGTGCCAGCAGTACTCCGGGGAGACCGAACACTGAAGCTTTCTTT.

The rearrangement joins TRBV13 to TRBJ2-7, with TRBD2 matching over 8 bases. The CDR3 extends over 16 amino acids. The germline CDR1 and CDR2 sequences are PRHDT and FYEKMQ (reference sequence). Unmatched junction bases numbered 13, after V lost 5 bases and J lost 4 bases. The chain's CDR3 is CASSPELGGGLYEQYF. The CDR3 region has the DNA TGTGCCAGCAGCCCAGAGCTGGGCGGGGGGTTATACGAGCAGTACTTC.

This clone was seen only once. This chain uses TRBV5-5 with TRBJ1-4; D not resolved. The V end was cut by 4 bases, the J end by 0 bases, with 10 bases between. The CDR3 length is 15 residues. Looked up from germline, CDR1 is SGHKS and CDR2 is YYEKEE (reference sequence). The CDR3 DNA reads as TGTGCCAGCAGCCTGCTGGGAACAACTAATGAAAAACTGTTTTTT. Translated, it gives CASSLLGTTNEKLFF.